The T cell receptor beta chain described here comes from a study of T cells in Graves' hyperthyroidism and ophthalmopathy. The overall study: Peripheral blood was taken when the disease was first diagnosed, before any treatment began.

Germline V gene lookup returns CDR1 SEHNR and CDR2 FQNEAQ (reference sequence). The V segment lost 7 bases and the J segment 4 bases; nucleotides outside the gene matches: 5. The CDR3 is 13 residues long. RNA transcripts served as the template for amplifying TCR beta CDR3 regions. During a first-round RT-PCR of the TCR CDR3, the HTBI primer set was used. MiXCR was run by TCRdb on the multiplex PCR reads, yielding one entry per CDR3 protein. The table includes about 570,000 distinct CDR3 sequences, about 14% detected once. The table lists this clonotype with a few counts. Hyperthyroidism had been newly diagnosed in patients aged 18 to 65, and its duration was under 2 months.

The rearrangement uses TRBV7-9 and TRBJ2-5, with TRBD1 identical over 8 bases. The clonotype comes from a woman aged 40 to 50 with Graves' hyperthyroidism. Sequenced input: blood. The CDR3 here is CASNQQGGETQYF. CDR3 bases: TGTGCCAGCAACCAACAGGGGGGAGAGACCCAGTACTTC. Looking up the rest from reference TRBV7-9 and TRBJ2-5 gives the full variable domain: DTGVSQNPRHKITKRGQNVTFRCDPISEHNRLYWYRQTLGQGPEFLTYFQNEAQLEKSRLLSDRFSAERPKGSFSTLEIQRTEQGDSAMYLCASNQQGGETQYFGPGTRLLVL.